A single T cell receptor beta chain is shown here with its context. This entry belongs to a study of blood T cell repertoires in COVID-19. In the original processing: Reference gene primer amplification gave nucleated cell count estimates. Data came from immunoSEQ multiplex PCR; TCRdb stores just in-frame clones and leaves some out. V and J calls and clone size come straight from that table; D and trimming were deduced from the DNA. Of more than 85,000 clones listed, roughly nine tenths are singletons. Enrolment of Seattle patients took place during active infection, and they were followed longitudinally. Germline V CDR1 and CDR2: SNHLY, FYNNEI. Trimming pared 5 bases from V and 2 bases from J, leaving 7 bases between. This CDR3 contains 13 residues.

This receptor was taken from a woman aged 45-59 years with COVID-19, enrolled during active disease. Sequences were obtained from peripheral blood. This chain uses TRBV2 with TRBJ1-5; the D is unclear. In DNA, the CDR3 is TGTGCCAGCAGTCCCGCGGGCAATCAGCCCCAGCATTTT. Translation: CASSPAGNQPQHF. Full variable domain (missing parts from reference TRBV2 and TRBJ1-5): EPEVTQTPSHQVTQMGQEVILRCVPISNHLYFYWYRQILGQKVEFLVSFYNNEISEKSEIFDDQFSVERPDGSNFTLKIRSTKLEDSAMYFCASSPAGNQPQHFGDGTRLSIL.